Below are 29 T cell receptor beta chains sequenced from a single sample in a study of blood T cell repertoires in COVID-19. Sequencing used immunoSEQ multiplex PCR; TCRdb keeps in-frame clones, though not all of them. The profile shows around 37,000 clones, 90% of them singletons. The sequenced material came from peripheral blood. These receptors came from a man aged 55 to 70 with active or convalescent COVID-19.

This rearrangement joins TRBV13 to TRBJ2-7, with 9 bases that match TRBD1. Germline loops: CDR1 PRHDT, CDR2 FYEKMQ (reference sequence). The CDR3 is made up of 15 amino acids. V was pared by 5 bases and J by 2 bases, with 7 bases of the junction left unmatched. In DNA form, the CDR3 reads TGTGCCAGCAGCCCGATGGACAGGGGACCCTACGAGCAGTACTTC. Protein: CASSPMDRGPYEQYF. The whole variable domain, remainder taken from reference TRBV13 and TRBJ2-7, is AAGVIQSPRHLIKEKRETATLKCYPIPRHDTVYWYQQGPGQDPQFLISFYEKMQSDKGSIPDRFSAQQFSDYHSELNMSSLELGDSALYFCASSPMDRGPYEQYFGPGTRLTVT.

The chain carries TRBV21-1 and TRBJ1-4; the D call TRBD1 from the table was never checked on the DNA. TRBV21-1 represents a pseudogene. CDR3 size: 15 residues. The chain's CDR3 is CASNRGLATNEKLFF. CDR3 nucleotide sequence: TGTGCCAGCAATAGGGGGCTTGCAACTAATGAAAAACTGTTTTTT.

This chain joins TRBV5-1 and TRBJ1-1; TRBD1 might be the D (5 bases). Trimming removed 0 bases from V and 4 bases from J, with 13 bases in between. Germline CDR1 and CDR2: SGHRS and YFSETQ. CDR3 length: 15 residues. The CDR3 DNA follows: TGCGCCAGCAGCTTGGAGCCAGGGTTGGGCACTGAAGCTTTCTTT. This encodes CASSLEPGLGTEAFF.

The CDR3 DNA follows: TGCGCCAGCAGTGGGACAGGGGGCGCAGGCAATGAGCAGTTCTTC. This gives the protein CASSGTGGAGNEQFF. The rearrangement joins TRBV10-2 to TRBJ2-1; 11 nucleotides line up with TRBD1. The CDR3 contains 15 residues. V lost 4 bases to trimming and J lost 6 bases; unmatched junction nucleotides: 5. From germline, CDR1 is WSHSY and CDR2 SAAADI.

The chain joins TRBV7-2 to TRBJ1-1, with D possibly being TRBD1 (5 bases). The germline V and J ends were trimmed by 2 bases and 4 bases, with 11 bases remaining between them. Germline CDR1 SGHTA, CDR2 FQGNSA. This CDR3 has 14 residues. The CDR3 nucleotides read TGTGCCAGCAGCTTATGGGGCAGGTCCACTGAAGCTTTCTTT. Protein product: CASSLWGRSTEAFF.

The CDR3 loop is CASSTPRGIVTDTQYF. The CDR3 DNA is TGTGCCAGCAGCACCCCCAGGGGTATTGTCACAGATACGCAGTATTTT. The chain links TRBV9 to TRBJ2-3, with a weak D call TRBD1 (6 bases). V dropped 4 bases and J dropped 2 bases, with 17 bases sitting between them. Germline V CDR1 and CDR2: SGDLS, YYNGEE. The CDR3 spans 16 residues.

The chain is built from TRBV2 and TRBJ2-1; no firm D call. V lost 8 bases and J lost 7, with 6 bases in between. The CDR3 runs 10 residues. Germline V lookup: CDR1 SNHLY, CDR2 FYNNEI. The CDR3 loop reads CASGENEQFF. CDR3 sequence (DNA): TGTGCCAGCGGAGAGAATGAGCAGTTCTTC.

The rearrangement joins TRBV28 to TRBJ2-7, with 12 positions matching TRBD2. CDR3 length equals 16 residues. CDR1 and CDR2 (germline): MDHEN, SYDVKM. Trimming at V came to 4 bases and at J to 5 bases, leaving 9 bases not matched to a gene. Here the CDR3 DNA reads TGTGCCAGCAGTTCTCTAGGACTAGCGGGACTCCACGAGCAGTACTTC. This codes for CASSSLGLAGLHEQYF.

The chain combines TRBV11-3 with TRBJ1-1, with a tentative D call TRBD1 (6 bases). Looked up from germline, CDR1 is SGHNT and CDR2 is YENEEA. This CDR3 is 16 amino acids long. V gave up 3 bases and J gave up 3 bases, with 17 bases separating them. DNA of the CDR3: TGTGCCAGCAGCTTCGGGCAGGGGCAAGGGGACACTGAAGCTTTCTTT. Protein sequence: CASSFGQGQGDTEAFF.

The chain has TRBV29-1 and TRBJ2-4; 7 positions agree with TRBD1. With V trimmed by 0 bases and J by 8 bases, 13 bases remained unmatched. The CDR3 has 16 residues. Germline loops: CDR1 SQVTM, CDR2 ANQGSEA. Written as DNA, the CDR3 is TGCAGCGTTGAAGATCTAAGGGACAGTTCCAGTGACATTCAGTACTTC. Its translation is CSVEDLRDSSSDIQYF.

This chain connects TRBV2 to TRBJ1-6; TRBD1 might be the D (6 bases). Germline V lookup: CDR1 SNHLY, CDR2 FYNNEI. The V and J ends lost 6 bases and 10 bases respectively, with 10 bases between them. This CDR3 is built from 12 residues. As DNA, the CDR3 is TGTGCCAGCAGGGACAGTCTATCACCCCTCCACTTT. Residues: CASRDSLSPLHF.

This clone appeared a single time. This rearrangement joins TRBV18 to TRBJ1-4; D perhaps matches TRBD1 (5 bases). Trimming stripped 3 bases from V and 7 bases from J, with 12 bases between. The germline gives CDR1 KGHSH, CDR2 LQKENI. This CDR3 region has 14 residues. The CDR3 DNA reads as TGTGCCAGCTCACCCTTACAGGAAGGTGAAAAACTGTTTTTT. This codes for CASSPLQEGEKLFF.

The CDR3 coding sequence is TGTGCCACCAGCAGAGGCTTAGCGGGAGGGAGAGAGACCCAGTACTTC. Translating it yields CATSRGLAGGRETQYF. The chain is built from TRBV15 and TRBJ2-5; 11 bases match TRBD2. Losses at the gene ends were 1 base for V and 4 bases for J; bases not matched to a gene: 5. CDR3 length equals 16 residues. Germline V gene data show CDR1 as LNHNV and CDR2 as YYDKDF (reference sequence).

V is TRBV28 and J is TRBJ2-3; D is perhaps TRBD2 (5 bases). Germline lookup yields CDR1 MDHEN and CDR2 SYDVKM. With 7 bases removed from V and 0 bases from J, the gap between germline ends came to 17 bases. The length of the CDR3 is 16 residues. CDR3 in DNA: TGTGCCAGCAACTTGGCCGCGTGGACTAGCACAGATACGCAGTATTTT. Its protein is CASNLAAWTSTDTQYF.

This clone showed up just a few times. The chain carries TRBV2 and TRBJ1-3, with 9 bases aligning to TRBD1. Germline CDR1 reads SNHLY; CDR2 reads FYNNEI. The trim removed 6 bases at V and 0 bases at J, leaving 6 bases unmatched. The CDR3 extends over 16 amino acids. CDR3 DNA sequence: TGTGCCAGCAGGAATGACAGGGGGAGCTCTGGAAACACCATATATTTT. This gives the protein CASRNDRGSSGNTIYF.

This clone was recorded only once. The chain links TRBV28 to TRBJ1-4; a weak D match, TRBD1 (6 bases). The CDR3 is 17 amino acids. Germline CDR1 is MDHEN and CDR2 is SYDVKM. V gave up 7 bases and J gave up 3 bases, with 21 bases separating them. CDR3 protein: CASMGNGGQRANEKLFF. The CDR3 DNA follows: TGTGCCAGCATGGGGAACGGGGGGCAGAGAGCTAATGAAAAACTGTTTTTT. Combining the CDR3 with reference TRBV28 and TRBJ1-4 gives the whole variable domain DVKVTQSSRYLVKRTGEKVFLECVQDMDHENMFWYRQDPGLGLRLIYFSYDVKMKEKGDIPEGYSVSREKKERFSLILESASTNQTSMYLCASMGNGGQRANEKLFFGSGTQLSVL.

By its share, this clone is medium-sized. This sample includes further DNA sequences coding for the same CDR3. This chain connects TRBV18 to TRBJ1-5; 9 bases are shared with TRBD1. J lost 2 bases, V lost 3 bases, and 2 bases had no gene match. Germline CDR1 KGHSH, CDR2 LQKENI. The CDR3 length is 15 residues. This CDR3 is CASSPDRGGNQPQHF. CDR3 nucleotide sequence: TGTGCCAGCTCACCGGACAGGGGTGGCAATCAGCCCCAGCATTTT.

The chain has TRBV2 and TRBJ2-2; a possible D gene is TRBD2 (5 bases). Germline V gives CDR1 SNHLY, CDR2 FYNNEI. There are 14 residues in the CDR3. V was clipped by 3 bases and J by 4 bases, with 9 bases between them. This CDR3 is CASSETLATGELFF. The DNA for the CDR3 is TGTGCCAGCAGTGAGACTCTAGCCACCGGGGAGCTGTTTTTT. Together with reference TRBV2 and TRBJ2-2, the CDR3 gives the full variable domain: EPEVTQTPSHQVTQMGQEVILRCVPISNHLYFYWYRQILGQKVEFLVSFYNNEISEKSEIFDDQFSVERPDGSNFTLKIRSTKLEDSAMYFCASSETLATGELFFGEGSRLTVL.

The chain uses TRBV7-9 and TRBJ1-3, with D perhaps TRBD1 (6 bases). Between the trimmed V and J ends, which lost 6 bases and 3 bases, there was a span of 15 bases. CDR1 and CDR2 (germline): SEHNR, FQNEAQ (reference sequence). CDR3 length: 15 amino acids. The CDR3 region is CASSSGRGFGNTIYF. DNA for the CDR3: TGTGCCAGCAGTTCAGGCAGGGGCTTTGGAAACACCATATATTTT. The whole variable domain, remainder taken from reference TRBV7-9 and TRBJ1-3, is DTGVSQNPRHKITKRGQNVTFRCDPISEHNRLYWYRQTLGQGPEFLTYFQNEAQLEKSRLLSDRFSAERPKGSFSTLEIQRTEQGDSAMYLCASSSGRGFGNTIYFGEGSWLTVV.

The chain combines TRBV5-1 with TRBJ1-4, with 8 bases matching TRBD1. CDR3 length: 14 residues. Looked up from germline, CDR1 is SGHRS and CDR2 is YFSETQ. The ends lost 2 bases at V and 7 bases at J; junction bases unmatched: 4. The chain's CDR3 is CASSFRQGSEKLFF. CDR3 nucleotides: TGCGCCAGCAGCTTCCGACAGGGGAGTGAAAAACTGTTTTTT.

This chain connects TRBV1 to TRBJ1-1. TRBV1 is a recognized pseudogene. This CDR3 has 18 residues. This chain's CDR3 is CTSSQDPREGEGGTEAFF. DNA for the CDR3: TGCACCAGCAGCCAAGACCCCCGAGAAGGGGAGGGTGGTACTGAAGCTTTCTTT.

V and J are TRBV5-6 and TRBJ2-7; 7 nucleotides agree with TRBD1. Germline V CDR1 and CDR2: SGHDT, YYEEEE. The trim removed 0 bases at V and 0 bases at J, leaving 6 bases unmatched. This CDR3 spans 16 amino acids. This CDR3 reads CASSLDSTGSSYEQYF. The DNA of the CDR3 is TGTGCCAGCAGCTTGGACTCGACAGGGAGCTCCTACGAGCAGTACTTC.

CDR3 DNA: TGCGCCAGCAGCCCGGATGGGAGCAATAAGGAGACCCAGTACTTC. This codes for CASSPDGSNKETQYF. This chain connects TRBV5-1 to TRBJ2-5, with a weak D call TRBD2 (5 bases). With 4 bases removed from V and 5 bases from J, the gap between germline ends came to 18 bases. Germline loops: CDR1 SGHRS, CDR2 YFSETQ. This CDR3 has 15 residues.

The J gene is TRBJ2-5, the V gene TRBV7-8, with 8 bases aligning to TRBD2. Germline CDR1 is SGHVS and CDR2 is FQNEAQ. This CDR3 is built from 15 residues. The J segment lost 1 base and the V segment lost 5 bases, leaving 6 bases of the junction unmatched. Here the CDR3 DNA reads TGTGCCAGCAGCACCGGCGGGAGGACCCAAGAGACCCAGTACTTC. Translation: CASSTGGRTQETQYF.

This sequence joins TRBV5-4 and TRBJ2-3; D not certain. The V end lost 0 bases, the J end lost 6 bases, and 8 bases lay between the germline ends. Germline CDR1 is SGHNT and CDR2 is YYREEE (reference sequence). The CDR3 has 13 amino acids. CDR3 bases: TGTGCCAGCAGCTTGGGGGCTCGGGATACGCAGTATTTT. Translating gives CASSLGARDTQYF.

The chain carries TRBV5-1 and TRBJ1-6, with D tentatively TRBD1 (5 bases). The CDR3 extends over 14 amino acids. V was clipped by 2 bases and J by 4 bases, with 7 bases between them. CDR1 and CDR2 (germline): SGHRS, YFSETQ. DNA for the CDR3: TGCGCCAGCAGCTTAGGGACTTATAATTCACCCCTCCACTTT. This gives the protein CASSLGTYNSPLHF.

The rearrangement links TRBV6-5 to TRBJ2-1, with D unresolved. The germline gives CDR1 MNHEY, CDR2 SVGAGI. CDR3 size: 15 residues. With 8 bases removed from V and 0 bases from J, the gap between germline ends came to 14 bases. CDR3 loop: CASSRSLDSYNEQFF. The CDR3 region has the DNA TGTGCCAGCTCGAGGAGTTTGGACTCCTACAATGAGCAGTTCTTC.

This chain links TRBV6-5 with TRBJ2-7; TRBD1 matches 9 bases. The ends lost 7 bases at V and 2 bases at J; junction bases unmatched: 3. Germline V gives CDR1 MNHEY, CDR2 SVGAGI. The CDR3 extends over 13 amino acids. CDR3 sequence reads: CASKGTGTYEQYF. The DNA for the CDR3 is TGTGCCAGCAAAGGGACAGGGACCTACGAGCAGTACTTC.

This clone appeared a single time. The chain combines TRBV6-6 with TRBJ2-2; 8 nucleotides line up with TRBD1. Germline assignment: CDR1 MNHNY and CDR2 SVGAGI (reference sequence). The J segment lost 5 bases and the V segment lost 2 bases, leaving 4 bases of the junction unmatched. This CDR3 spans 15 amino acids. In DNA, the CDR3 is TGTGCCAGCAGTTACCGGACAGGGTTAACCGGGGAGCTGTTTTTT. It encodes CASSYRTGLTGELFF.